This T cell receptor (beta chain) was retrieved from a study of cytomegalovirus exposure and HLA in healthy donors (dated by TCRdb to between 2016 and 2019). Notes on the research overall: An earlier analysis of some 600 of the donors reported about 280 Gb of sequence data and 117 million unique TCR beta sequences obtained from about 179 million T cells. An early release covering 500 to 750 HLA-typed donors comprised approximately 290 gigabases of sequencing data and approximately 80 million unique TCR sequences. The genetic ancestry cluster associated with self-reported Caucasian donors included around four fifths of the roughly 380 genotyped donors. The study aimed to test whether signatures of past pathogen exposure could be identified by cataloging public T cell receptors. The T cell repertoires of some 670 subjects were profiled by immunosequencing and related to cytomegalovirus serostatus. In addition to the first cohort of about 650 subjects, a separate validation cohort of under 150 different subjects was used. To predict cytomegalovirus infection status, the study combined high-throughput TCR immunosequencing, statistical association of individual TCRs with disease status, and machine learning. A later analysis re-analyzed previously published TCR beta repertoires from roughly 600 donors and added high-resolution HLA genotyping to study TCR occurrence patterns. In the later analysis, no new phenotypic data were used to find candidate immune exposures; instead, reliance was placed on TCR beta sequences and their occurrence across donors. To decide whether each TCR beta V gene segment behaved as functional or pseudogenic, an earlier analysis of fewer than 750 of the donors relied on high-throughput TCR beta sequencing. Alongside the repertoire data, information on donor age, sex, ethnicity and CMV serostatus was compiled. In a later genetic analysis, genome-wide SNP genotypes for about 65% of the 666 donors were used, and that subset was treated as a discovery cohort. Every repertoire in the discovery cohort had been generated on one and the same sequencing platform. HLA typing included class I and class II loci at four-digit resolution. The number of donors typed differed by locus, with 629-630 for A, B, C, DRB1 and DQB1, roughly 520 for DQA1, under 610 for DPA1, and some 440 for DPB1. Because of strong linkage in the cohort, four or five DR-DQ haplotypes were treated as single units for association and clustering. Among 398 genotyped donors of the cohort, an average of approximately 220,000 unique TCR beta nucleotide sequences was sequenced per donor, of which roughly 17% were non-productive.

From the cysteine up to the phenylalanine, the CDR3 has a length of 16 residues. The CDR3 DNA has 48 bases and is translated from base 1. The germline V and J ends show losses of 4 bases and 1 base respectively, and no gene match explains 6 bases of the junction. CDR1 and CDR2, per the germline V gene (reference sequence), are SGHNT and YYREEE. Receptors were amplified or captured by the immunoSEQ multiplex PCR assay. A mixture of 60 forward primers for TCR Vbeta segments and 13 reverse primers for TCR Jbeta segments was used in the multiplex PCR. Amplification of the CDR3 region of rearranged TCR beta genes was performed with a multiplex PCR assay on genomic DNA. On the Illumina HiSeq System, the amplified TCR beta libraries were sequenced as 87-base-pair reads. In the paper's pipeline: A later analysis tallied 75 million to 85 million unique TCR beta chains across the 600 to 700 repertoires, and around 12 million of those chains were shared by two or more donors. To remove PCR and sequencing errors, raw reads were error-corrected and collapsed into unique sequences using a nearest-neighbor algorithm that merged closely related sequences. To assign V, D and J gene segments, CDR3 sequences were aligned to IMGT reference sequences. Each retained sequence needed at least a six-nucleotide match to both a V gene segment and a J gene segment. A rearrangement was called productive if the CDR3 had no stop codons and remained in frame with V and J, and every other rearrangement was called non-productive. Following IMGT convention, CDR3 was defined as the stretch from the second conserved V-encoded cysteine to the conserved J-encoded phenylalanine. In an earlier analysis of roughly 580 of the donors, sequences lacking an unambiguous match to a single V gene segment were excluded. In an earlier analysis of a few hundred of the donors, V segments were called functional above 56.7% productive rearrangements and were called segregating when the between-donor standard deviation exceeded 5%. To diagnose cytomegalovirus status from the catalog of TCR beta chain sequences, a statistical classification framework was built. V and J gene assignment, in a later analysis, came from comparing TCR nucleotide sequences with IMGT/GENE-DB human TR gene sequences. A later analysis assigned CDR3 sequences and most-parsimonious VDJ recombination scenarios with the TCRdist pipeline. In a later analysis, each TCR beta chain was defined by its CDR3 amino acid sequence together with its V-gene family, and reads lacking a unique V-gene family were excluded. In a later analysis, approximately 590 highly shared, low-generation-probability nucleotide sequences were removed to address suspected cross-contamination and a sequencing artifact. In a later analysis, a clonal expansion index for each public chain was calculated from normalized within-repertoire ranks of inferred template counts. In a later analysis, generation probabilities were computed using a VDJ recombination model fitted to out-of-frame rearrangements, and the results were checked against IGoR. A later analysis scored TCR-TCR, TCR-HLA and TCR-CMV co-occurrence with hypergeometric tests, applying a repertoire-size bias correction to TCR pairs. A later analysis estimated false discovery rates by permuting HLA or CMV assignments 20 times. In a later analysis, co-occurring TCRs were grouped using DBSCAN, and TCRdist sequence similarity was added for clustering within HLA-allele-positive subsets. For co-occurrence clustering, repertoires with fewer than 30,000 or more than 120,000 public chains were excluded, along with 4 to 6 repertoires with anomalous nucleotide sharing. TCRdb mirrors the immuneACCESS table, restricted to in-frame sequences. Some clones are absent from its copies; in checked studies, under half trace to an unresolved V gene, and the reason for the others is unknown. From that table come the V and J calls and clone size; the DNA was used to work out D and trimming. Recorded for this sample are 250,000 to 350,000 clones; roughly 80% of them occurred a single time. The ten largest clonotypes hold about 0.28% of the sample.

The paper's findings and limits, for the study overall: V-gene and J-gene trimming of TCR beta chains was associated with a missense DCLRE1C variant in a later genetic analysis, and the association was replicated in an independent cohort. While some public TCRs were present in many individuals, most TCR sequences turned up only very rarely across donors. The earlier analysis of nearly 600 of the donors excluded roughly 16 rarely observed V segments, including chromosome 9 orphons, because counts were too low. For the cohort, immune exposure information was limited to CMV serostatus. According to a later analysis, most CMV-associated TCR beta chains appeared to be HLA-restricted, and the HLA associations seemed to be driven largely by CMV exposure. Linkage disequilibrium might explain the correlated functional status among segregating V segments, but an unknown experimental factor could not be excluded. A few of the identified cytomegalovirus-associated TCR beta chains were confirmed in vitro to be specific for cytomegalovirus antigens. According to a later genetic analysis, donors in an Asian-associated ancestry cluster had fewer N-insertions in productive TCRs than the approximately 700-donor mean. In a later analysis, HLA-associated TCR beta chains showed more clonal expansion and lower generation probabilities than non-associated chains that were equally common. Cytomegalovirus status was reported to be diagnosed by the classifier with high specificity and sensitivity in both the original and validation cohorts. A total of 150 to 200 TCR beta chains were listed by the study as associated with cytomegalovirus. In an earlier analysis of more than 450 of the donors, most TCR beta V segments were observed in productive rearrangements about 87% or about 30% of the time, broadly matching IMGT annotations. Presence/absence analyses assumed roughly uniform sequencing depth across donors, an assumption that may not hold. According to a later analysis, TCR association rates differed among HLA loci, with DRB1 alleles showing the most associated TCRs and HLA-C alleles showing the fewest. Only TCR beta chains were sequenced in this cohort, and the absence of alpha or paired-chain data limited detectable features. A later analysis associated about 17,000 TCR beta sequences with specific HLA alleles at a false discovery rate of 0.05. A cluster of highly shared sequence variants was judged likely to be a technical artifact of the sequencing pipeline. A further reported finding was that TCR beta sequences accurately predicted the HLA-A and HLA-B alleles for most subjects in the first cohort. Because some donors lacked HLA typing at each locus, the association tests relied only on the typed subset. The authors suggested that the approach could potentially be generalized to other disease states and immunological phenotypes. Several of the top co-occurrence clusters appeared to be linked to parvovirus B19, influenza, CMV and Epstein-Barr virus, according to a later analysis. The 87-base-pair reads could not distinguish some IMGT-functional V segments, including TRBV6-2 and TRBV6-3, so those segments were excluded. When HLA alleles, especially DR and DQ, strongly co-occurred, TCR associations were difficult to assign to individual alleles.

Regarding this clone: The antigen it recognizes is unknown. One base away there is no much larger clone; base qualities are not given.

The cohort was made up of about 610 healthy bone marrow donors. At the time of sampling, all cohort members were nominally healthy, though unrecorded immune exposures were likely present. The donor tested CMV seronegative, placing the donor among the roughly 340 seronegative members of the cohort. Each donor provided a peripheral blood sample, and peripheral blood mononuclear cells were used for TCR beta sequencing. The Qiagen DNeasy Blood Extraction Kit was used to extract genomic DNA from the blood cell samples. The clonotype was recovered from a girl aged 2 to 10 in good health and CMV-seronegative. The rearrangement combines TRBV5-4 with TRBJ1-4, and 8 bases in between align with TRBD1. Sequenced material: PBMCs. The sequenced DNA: TGTGCCAGCAGCGCTGGACAGGGCAGAACTAATGAAAAACTGTTTTTT. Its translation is CASSAGQGRTNEKLFF.